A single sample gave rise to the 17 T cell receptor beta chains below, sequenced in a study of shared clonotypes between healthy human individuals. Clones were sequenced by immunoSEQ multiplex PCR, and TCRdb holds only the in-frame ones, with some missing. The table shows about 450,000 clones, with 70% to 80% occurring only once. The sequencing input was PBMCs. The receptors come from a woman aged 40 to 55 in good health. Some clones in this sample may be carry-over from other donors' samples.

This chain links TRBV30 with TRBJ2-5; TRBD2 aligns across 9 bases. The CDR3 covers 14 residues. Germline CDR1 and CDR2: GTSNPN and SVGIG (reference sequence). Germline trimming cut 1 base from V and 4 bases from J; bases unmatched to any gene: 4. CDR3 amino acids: CAWSAGTSTETQYF. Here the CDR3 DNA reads TGTGCCTGGAGTGCCGGGACTAGCACAGAGACCCAGTACTTC.

In DNA form, the CDR3 reads TGTGCCAGCAGTGTTTTAGCGGGAGGGCCGGGTACGCAGTATTTT. Translated: CASSVLAGGPGTQYF. The chain couples TRBV2 to TRBJ2-3, with TRBD2 matching 11 bases. Germline V gene data show CDR1 as SNHLY and CDR2 as FYNNEI. The trim removed 4 bases at V and 8 bases at J, leaving 8 bases unmatched. This CDR3 contains 15 residues.

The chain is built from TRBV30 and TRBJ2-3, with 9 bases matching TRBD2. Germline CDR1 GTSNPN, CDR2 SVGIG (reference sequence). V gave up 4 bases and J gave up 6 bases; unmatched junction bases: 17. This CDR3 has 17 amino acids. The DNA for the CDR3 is TGTGCCTGGATCCCGGCGCTAGCGGGGCCTTTGGAGGATACGCAGTATTTT. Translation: CAWIPALAGPLEDTQYF.

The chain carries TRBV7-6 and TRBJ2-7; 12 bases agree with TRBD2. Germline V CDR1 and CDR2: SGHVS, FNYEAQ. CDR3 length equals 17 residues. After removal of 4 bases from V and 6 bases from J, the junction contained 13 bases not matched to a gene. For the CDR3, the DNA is TGTGCCAGCAGCTCTCCGGCTGCTAGCGGGAGGGCCTGCGAGCAGTACTTC. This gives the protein CASSSPAASGRACEQYF.

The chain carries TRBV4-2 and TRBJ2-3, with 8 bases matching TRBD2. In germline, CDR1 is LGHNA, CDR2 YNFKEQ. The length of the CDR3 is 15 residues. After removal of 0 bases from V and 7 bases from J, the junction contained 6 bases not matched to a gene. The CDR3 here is CASSQDTSGGYTQYF. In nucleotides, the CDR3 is TGTGCCAGCAGCCAAGATACTAGCGGTGGGTATACGCAGTATTTT.

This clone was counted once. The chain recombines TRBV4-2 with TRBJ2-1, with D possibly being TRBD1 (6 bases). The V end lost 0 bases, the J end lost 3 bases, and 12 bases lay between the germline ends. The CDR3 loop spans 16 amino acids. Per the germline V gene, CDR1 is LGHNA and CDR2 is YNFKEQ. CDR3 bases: TGTGCCAGCAGCCAAGACCTCGGGACATACTACAATGAGCAGTTCTTC. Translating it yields CASSQDLGTYYNEQFF.

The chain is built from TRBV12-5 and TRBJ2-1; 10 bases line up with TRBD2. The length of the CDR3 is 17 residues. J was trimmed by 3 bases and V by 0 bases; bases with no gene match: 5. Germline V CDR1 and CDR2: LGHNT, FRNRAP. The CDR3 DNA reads TGTGCTAGTGGTTTGGTAGTAGCGGGAGGCCACTACAATGAGCAGTTCTTC. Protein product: CASGLVVAGGHYNEQFF.

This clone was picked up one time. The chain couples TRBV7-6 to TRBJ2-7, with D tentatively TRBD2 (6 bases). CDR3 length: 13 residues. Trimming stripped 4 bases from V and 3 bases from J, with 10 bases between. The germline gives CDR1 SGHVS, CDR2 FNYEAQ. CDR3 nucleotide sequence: TGTGCCAGCAGCTCGGGACTCAGCTACGAGCAGTACTTC. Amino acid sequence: CASSSGLSYEQYF.

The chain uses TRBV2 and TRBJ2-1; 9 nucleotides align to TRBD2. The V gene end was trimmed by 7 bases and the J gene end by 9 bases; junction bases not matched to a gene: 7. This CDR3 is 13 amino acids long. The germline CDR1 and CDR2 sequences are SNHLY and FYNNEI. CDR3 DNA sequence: TGTGCCAGCACTACTAGCGGGTGGAGTGAGCAGTTCTTC. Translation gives CASTTSGWSEQFF. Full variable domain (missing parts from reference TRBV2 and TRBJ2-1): EPEVTQTPSHQVTQMGQEVILRCVPISNHLYFYWYRQILGQKVEFLVSFYNNEISEKSEIFDDQFSVERPDGSNFTLKIRSTKLEDSAMYFCASTTSGWSEQFFGPGTRLTVL.

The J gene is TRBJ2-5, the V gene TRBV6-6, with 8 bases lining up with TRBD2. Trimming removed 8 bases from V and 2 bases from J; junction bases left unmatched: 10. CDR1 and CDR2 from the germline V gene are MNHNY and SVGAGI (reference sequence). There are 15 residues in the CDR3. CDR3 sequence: CASLWASGPQETQYF. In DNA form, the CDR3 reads TGTGCCAGCCTATGGGCTAGCGGGCCGCAAGAGACCCAGTACTTC.

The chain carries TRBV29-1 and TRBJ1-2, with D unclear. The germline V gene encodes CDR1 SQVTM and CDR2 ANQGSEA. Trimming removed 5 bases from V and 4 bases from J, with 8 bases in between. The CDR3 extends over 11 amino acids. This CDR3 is CSVKTSYGYTF. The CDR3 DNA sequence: TGCAGCGTTAAAACCAGCTATGGCTACACCTTC. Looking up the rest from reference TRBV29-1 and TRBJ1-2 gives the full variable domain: SAVISQKPSRDICQRGTSLTIQCQVDSQVTMMFWYRQQPGQSLTLIATANQGSEATYESGFVIDKFPISRPNLTFSTLTVSNMSPEDSSIYLCSVKTSYGYTFGSGTRLTVV.

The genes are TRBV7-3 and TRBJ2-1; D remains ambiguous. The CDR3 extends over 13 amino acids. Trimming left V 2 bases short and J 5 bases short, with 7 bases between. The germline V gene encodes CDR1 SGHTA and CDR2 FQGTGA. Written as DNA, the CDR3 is TGTGCCAGCAGCTTATCGGGCGACAATGAGCAGTTCTTC. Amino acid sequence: CASSLSGDNEQFF.

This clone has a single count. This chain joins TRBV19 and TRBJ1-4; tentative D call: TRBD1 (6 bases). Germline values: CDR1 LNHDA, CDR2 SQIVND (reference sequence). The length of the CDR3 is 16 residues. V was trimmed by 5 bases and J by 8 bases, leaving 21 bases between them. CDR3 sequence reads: CASSPFGGTVSEKLFF. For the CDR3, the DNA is TGTGCCAGTAGTCCCTTTGGGGGCACGGTTTCGGAAAAACTGTTTTTT. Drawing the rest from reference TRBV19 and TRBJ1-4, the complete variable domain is DGGITQSPKYLFRKEGQNVTLSCEQNLNHDAMYWYRQDPGQGLRLIYYSQIVNDFQKGDIAEGYSVSREKKESFPLTVTSAQKNPTAFYLCASSPFGGTVSEKLFFGSGTQLSVL.

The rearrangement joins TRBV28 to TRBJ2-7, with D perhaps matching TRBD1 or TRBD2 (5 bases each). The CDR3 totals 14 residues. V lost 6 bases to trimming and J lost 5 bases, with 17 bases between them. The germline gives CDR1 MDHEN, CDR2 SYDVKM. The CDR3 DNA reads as TGTGCCAGCAGCTCGTTCAAAGGGACCCACGAGCAGTACTTC. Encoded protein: CASSSFKGTHEQYF.

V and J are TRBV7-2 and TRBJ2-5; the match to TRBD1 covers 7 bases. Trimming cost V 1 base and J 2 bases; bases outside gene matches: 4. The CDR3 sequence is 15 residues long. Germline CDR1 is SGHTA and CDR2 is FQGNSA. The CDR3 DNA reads TGTGCCAGCAGCTTAGAGTGGGACAGACAAGAGACCCAGTACTTC. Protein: CASSLEWDRQETQYF.

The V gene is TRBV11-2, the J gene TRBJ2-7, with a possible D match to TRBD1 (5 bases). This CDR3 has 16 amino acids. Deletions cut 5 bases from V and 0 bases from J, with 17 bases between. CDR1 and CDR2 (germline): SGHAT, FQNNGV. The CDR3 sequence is CASSKDTAVGSYEQYF. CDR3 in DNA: TGTGCCAGCAGCAAGGACACGGCAGTAGGCTCCTACGAGCAGTACTTC. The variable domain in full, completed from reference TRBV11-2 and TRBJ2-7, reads EAGVAQSPRYKIIEKRQSVAFWCNPISGHATLYWYQQILGQGPKLLIQFQNNGVVDDSQLPKDRFSAERLKGVDSTLKIQPAKLEDSAVYLCASSKDTAVGSYEQYFGPGTRLTVT.

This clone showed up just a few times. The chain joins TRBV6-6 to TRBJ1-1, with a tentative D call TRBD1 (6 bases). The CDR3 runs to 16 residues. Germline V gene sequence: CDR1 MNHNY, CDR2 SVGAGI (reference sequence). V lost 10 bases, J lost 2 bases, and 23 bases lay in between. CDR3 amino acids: CAISRGALSYNTEAFF. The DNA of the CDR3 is TGTGCCATCTCACGGGGGGCCCTCTCGTACAACACTGAAGCTTTCTTT.